These 25 T cell receptor beta chains originate from one sample sequenced in a study of blood T cell repertoires in COVID-19. The method was immunoSEQ multiplex PCR; TCRdb's version includes in-frame clones alone and lacks a portion of them. Counted here are under 250,000 clones, approximately 87% occurring once; the ten biggest clones make up approximately 2.6%. The sequencing input was peripheral blood. Receptor source: a woman in her 70s with active or convalescent COVID-19.

The genes are TRBV5-1 and TRBJ2-5; TRBD1 matches at 8 bases. There are 14 residues in the CDR3. Per the germline V gene, CDR1 is SGHRS and CDR2 is YFSETQ. V lost 5 bases to trimming and J lost 1 base; unmatched junction nucleotides: 4. Here the CDR3 reads CASRAQGAQETQYF. In nucleotides, the CDR3 is TGCGCCAGCAGGGCCCAGGGGGCCCAAGAGACCCAGTACTTC. Based on the CDR3 plus reference TRBV5-1 and TRBJ2-5, the full variable domain is KAGVTQTPRYLIKTRGQQVTLSCSPISGHRSVSWYQQTPGQGLQFLFEYFSETQRNKGNFPGRFSGRQFSNSRSEMNVSTLELGDSALYLCASRAQGAQETQYFGPGTRLLVL.

This chain joins TRBV6-5 and TRBJ1-2; no firm D call. The ends were cut back, 0 bases at V and 4 bases at J, with 15 bases in the middle. This CDR3 contains 16 residues. The germline V gene has CDR1 MNHEY and CDR2 SVGAGI. CDR3 nucleotides: TGTGCCAGCAGTTACTCGTACAGAACCGGCCGCTATGGCTACACCTTC. It specifies CASSYSYRTGRYGYTF.

The rearrangement links TRBV3-1 (or the pseudogene TRBV3-2) to TRBJ2-1; TRBD1 is a possible D gene (6 bases). CDR1 LGHDT and CDR2 YNNKEL come from the germline V gene (reference sequence). This CDR3 spans 16 amino acids. Trimming took 4 bases from V and 3 from J, leaving 16 bases between them. CDR3 sequence (DNA): TGTGCCAGCAGCCTATGGTCTGGGGGCGGCTACAATGAGCAGTTCTTC. Its protein is CASSLWSGGGYNEQFF.

This chain joins TRBV9 and TRBJ2-7; 7 bases fit TRBD2. Germline CDR1 reads SGDLS; CDR2 reads YYNGEE. With V trimmed by 3 bases and J by 7 bases, 13 bases remained unmatched. This CDR3 is built from 15 residues. CDR3 region: CASSASSGSALEQYF. CDR3 in DNA: TGTGCCAGCAGCGCCTCTAGCGGCAGTGCCTTAGAGCAGTACTTC.

This chain links TRBV19 with TRBJ1-5; TRBD1 matches 9 bases. Trimming took 7 bases from V and 5 from J; bases not matched to a gene: 12. This CDR3 is 16 amino acids long. CDR1 is LNHDA and CDR2 is SQIVND in the germline V gene (reference sequence). CDR3 sequence reads: CASTFLRDREDQPQHF. The CDR3 DNA reads as TGTGCCAGTACCTTCCTCCGGGACAGGGAGGATCAGCCCCAGCATTTT.

The rearrangement joins TRBV30 to TRBJ2-7; 9 positions match TRBD2. CDR3 size: 13 residues. V lost 3 bases and J lost 2; bases outside the gene matches: 2. CDR1 and CDR2 (germline): GTSNPN, SVGIG (reference sequence). The CDR3 is CAWSPSGTYEQYF. The CDR3 nucleotides read TGTGCCTGGAGCCCTAGCGGGACCTACGAGCAGTACTTC.

The genes are TRBV9 and TRBJ1-2, with 7 bases fitting TRBD1. The length of the CDR3 is 12 residues. The junction had 5 bases not matched to a gene; V was cut back by 5 bases and J by 7 bases. Germline assignment: CDR1 SGDLS and CDR2 YYNGEE. The DNA of the CDR3 is TGTGCCAGCAGTTGGGCAGGGGGTGGCTACACCTTC. Its protein is CASSWAGGGYTF.

This chain connects TRBV24-1 to TRBJ2-1; TRBD1 aligns across 11 bases. V was clipped by 3 bases and J by 5 bases; unmatched bases: 11. CDR1 is KGHDR and CDR2 is SFDVKD in the germline V gene. The CDR3 spans 18 residues. CDR3 residues: CATSDPASGTGGHNEQFF. The CDR3 DNA follows: TGTGCCACCAGTGATCCCGCGTCAGGGACAGGGGGTCACAATGAGCAGTTCTTC.

J is TRBJ1-2 and V is TRBV7-2; D possibly corresponds to TRBD1 (5 bases). Germline values: CDR1 SGHTA, CDR2 FQGNSA. The CDR3 consists of 14 residues. Trimming removed 4 bases at V and 1 base at J, with 10 bases between. The CDR3 reads CASSSAGGNYGYTF. Written as DNA, the CDR3 is TGTGCCAGCAGCTCCGCCGGGGGTAACTATGGCTACACCTTC.

This clone came up once. The chain has TRBV27 and TRBJ1-1; 7 bases fit TRBD1. V dropped 4 bases and J dropped 5; count of bases not matched to a gene: 4. The CDR3 spans 13 residues. Per germline, CDR1 MNHEY and CDR2 SMNVEV (reference sequence). CDR3 DNA: TGTGCCAGCAGTTCCCGACAGGGTACTGAAGCTTTCTTT. It yields the protein CASSSRQGTEAFF.

This clone was counted once. The rearrangement uses TRBV30 and TRBJ2-1, with 8 nucleotides matching TRBD2. Germline V gene lookup returns CDR1 GTSNPN and CDR2 SVGIG (reference sequence). The CDR3 is made up of 18 amino acids. Losses at the gene ends were 3 bases for V and 3 bases for J; bases not matched to a gene: 16. CDR3 sequence reads: CAWSDLAGTRMVYNEQFF. The DNA of the CDR3 is TGTGCCTGGAGCGACCTGGCCGGGACTAGAATGGTCTACAATGAGCAGTTCTTC.

This clone was seen just once. The rearrangement links TRBV19 to TRBJ2-2, with D possibly being TRBD1 (5 bases). There are 14 residues in the CDR3. V was trimmed by 6 bases and J by 0 bases, leaving 8 bases between them. Germline V gene data show CDR1 as LNHDA and CDR2 as SQIVND (reference sequence). The CDR3 region has the DNA TGTGCCAGTAGGGGCAGGGCGAACACCGGGGAGCTGTTTTTT. This codes for CASRGRANTGELFF. Drawing the rest from reference TRBV19 and TRBJ2-2, the complete variable domain is DGGITQSPKYLFRKEGQNVTLSCEQNLNHDAMYWYRQDPGQGLRLIYYSQIVNDFQKGDIAEGYSVSREKKESFPLTVTSAQKNPTAFYLCASRGRANTGELFFGEGSRLTVL.

The chain couples TRBV5-1 to TRBJ2-6; D gene ambiguous. The CDR3 sequence is 15 residues long. V gave up 2 bases and J gave up 2 bases, with 8 bases separating them. Germline V gives CDR1 SGHRS, CDR2 YFSETQ. CDR3 sequence: CASSLTAPGANVLTF. The CDR3 DNA is TGCGCCAGCAGCTTAACAGCCCCTGGGGCCAACGTCCTGACTTTC.

V gene TRBV7-2 combines with J gene TRBJ2-1; a weak D match, TRBD1 (5 bases). V lost 2 bases, J lost 7 bases, and 18 bases lay in between. Germline V CDR1 and CDR2: SGHTA, FQGNSA. The CDR3 consists of 16 residues. The CDR3: CASSLSGGAWGNEQFF. CDR3 bases: TGTGCCAGCAGCTTATCGGGTGGGGCTTGGGGTAATGAGCAGTTCTTC.

The gene calls are TRBV6-5 and TRBJ2-7; D is possibly TRBD1 (7 bases). Germline-derived CDR1 and CDR2 are MNHEY and SVGAGI. V was cut by 5 bases and J by 4 bases, with 18 bases left in between. The CDR3 extends over 15 amino acids. The CDR3 DNA sequence: TGTGCCAGCAGTCCTGGCCAGGGGGGCCTATACGAGCAGTACTTC. This translates into CASSPGQGGLYEQYF.

The chain uses TRBV4-3 and TRBJ1-2; D unclear. Germline V gene sequence: CDR1 LGHNA, CDR2 YSLEER. The CDR3 is 12 residues long. Trimming removed 0 bases at V and 7 bases at J, with 6 bases between. The DNA of the CDR3 is TGCGCCAGCAGCCAAGATTTCTTTGGCTACACCTTC. It encodes CASSQDFFGYTF.

The chain links TRBV25-1 to TRBJ1-2; D call uncertain. V was clipped by 3 bases and J by 7 bases, with 12 bases between them. Per germline, CDR1 MGHDK and CDR2 SYGVNS. The CDR3 has 13 residues. The CDR3: CASSEVAGIGYTF. In DNA, the CDR3 is TGTGCCAGCAGTGAGGTTGCGGGAATTGGCTACACCTTC.

The chain links TRBV2 to TRBJ2-5; possibly TRBD2 for D (5 bases). This CDR3 contains 14 residues. The germline V gene has CDR1 SNHLY and CDR2 FYNNEI. V was cut by 3 bases and J by 5 bases, with 13 bases left in between. This CDR3 is CASSDGPPGETQYF. The CDR3 nucleotides read TGTGCCAGCAGTGATGGACCCCCGGGGGAGACCCAGTACTTC.

The gene calls are TRBV5-4 and TRBJ2-3, with D possibly matching TRBD2 (8 bases). V dropped 5 bases and J dropped 4 bases, with 23 bases sitting between them. The CDR3 is 17 residues long. The germline CDR1 and CDR2 sequences are SGHNT and YYREEE (reference sequence). CDR3 region: CASRKGGGAGGADTQYF. The CDR3, as DNA: TGTGCCAGCAGGAAAGGGGGCGGGGCGGGGGGCGCAGATACGCAGTATTTT.

This chain joins TRBV7-2 and TRBJ2-5; D not resolved. The CDR3 spans 13 residues. Per the germline V gene, CDR1 is SGHTA and CDR2 is FQGNSA. V dropped 5 bases and J dropped 4 bases, with 11 bases sitting between them. CDR3 in amino acids: CASSVALTETQYF. CDR3 coding DNA: TGTGCCAGCAGCGTTGCGCTCACAGAGACCCAGTACTTC.

This clone was seen more than once but under ten times. The chain combines TRBV5-1 with TRBJ2-2; 10 bases match TRBD2. This CDR3 is built from 16 residues. The germline V gene has CDR1 SGHRS and CDR2 YFSETQ. Trimming took 3 bases from V and 3 from J; bases not matched to a gene: 5. CDR3 DNA: TGCGCCAGCAGCTACCTTCTAGCGGGAGACACCGGGGAGCTGTTTTTT. This sequence encodes CASSYLLAGDTGELFF.

This chain joins TRBV6-2 or TRBV6-3 and TRBJ2-7; 8 bases fit TRBD2. V lost 2 bases, J lost 3 bases, and 6 bases stayed unmatched. The CDR3 totals 15 residues. CDR1 is MNHEY and CDR2 is SVGEGT in the germline V gene. Here the CDR3 DNA reads TGTGCCAGCAGTTACCCTGGACTAGCCTACTACGAGCAGTACTTC. This gives the protein CASSYPGLAYYEQYF.

V and J are TRBV28 and TRBJ2-7; TRBD2 agrees at 7 bases. This CDR3 is built from 13 residues. Trimming cost V 4 bases and J 8 bases; bases outside gene matches: 8. CDR1 is MDHEN and CDR2 is SYDVKM in the germline V gene. The CDR3 reads CASSYERDRKQYF. DNA of the CDR3: TGTGCCAGCAGTTATGAGCGGGATCGGAAGCAGTACTTC.

This clone was counted once. The rearrangement uses TRBV10-3 and TRBJ1-2, with TRBD1 identical over 10 bases. Germline V gives CDR1 ENHRY, CDR2 SYGVKD. Trimming at V came to 4 bases and at J to 7 bases, leaving 9 bases not matched to a gene. This CDR3 has 15 amino acids. The CDR3 sequence is CAISVRDRGHGGYTF. For the CDR3, the DNA is TGTGCCATCAGTGTCCGGGACAGGGGCCATGGTGGCTACACCTTC.

This chain joins TRBV11-3 and TRBJ2-7, with 8 bases identical to TRBD1. V was pared by 1 base and J by 6 bases, with 11 bases of the junction left unmatched. The CDR3 runs to 16 residues. Germline CDR1 is SGHNT and CDR2 is YENEEA. CDR3: CASSLGQGAAFGEQYF. The CDR3 nucleotides read TGTGCCAGCAGCTTAGGGCAGGGGGCGGCCTTCGGCGAGCAGTACTTC.